This TCR beta chain appears in the sequencing data of a study of cytomegalovirus exposure and HLA in healthy donors. About the research overall: Previous work identified 95 million to 120 million unique TCR beta sequences from roughly 180 million T cells. Out of several hundred genotyped donors, roughly 78% belonged to the Caucasian-associated ancestry cluster. The study, taken as a whole, reports: Later, an analysis found that common viral pathogens appeared to be linked with several of the most significant clusters.

In germline, CDR1 is SGHRS, CDR2 YFSETQ. The CDR3 loop spans 14 amino acids. Trimming pared 1 base from V and 0 bases from J, leaving 7 bases between. In regard to this clone: Antigen: not known.

The PCR was carried out with 60 Vbeta primers and 13 Jbeta primers. Some clones are missing from TCRdb's copy, which holds only in-frame ones; the method was immunoSEQ multiplex PCR. The sample table sets out just over 150,000 clones. The chain recombines TRBV5-1 with TRBJ2-5, with D uncertain. Sequenced sample: PBMCs. The TCR sequence derives from a woman aged 55-69 years in good health and CMV-seronegative. The CDR3 sequence: CASSLYADQETQYF. In nucleotides, the CDR3 is TGCGCCAGCAGCTTGTATGCGGACCAAGAGACCCAGTACTTC.